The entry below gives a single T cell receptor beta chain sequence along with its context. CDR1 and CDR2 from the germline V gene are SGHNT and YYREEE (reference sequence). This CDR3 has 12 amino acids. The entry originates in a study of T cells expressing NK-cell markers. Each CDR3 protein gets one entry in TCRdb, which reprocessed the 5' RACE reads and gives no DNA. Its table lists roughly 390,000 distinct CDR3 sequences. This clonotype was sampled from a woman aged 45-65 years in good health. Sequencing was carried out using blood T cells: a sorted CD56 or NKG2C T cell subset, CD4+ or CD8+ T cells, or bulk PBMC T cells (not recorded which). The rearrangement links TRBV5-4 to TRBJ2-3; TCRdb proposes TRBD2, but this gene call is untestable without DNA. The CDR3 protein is CASRRTSDTQYF.